This is a list of T cell receptor beta chains from one sample in a study of cytomegalovirus exposure and HLA in healthy donors. TCRdb's table, derived via immunoSEQ multiplex PCR, lists solely in-frame clones and lacks some. The sample holds around 150,000 clones, over 75% seen once. What was sequenced was PBMCs. Receptors were obtained from a man aged 18 to 29 in good health and CMV-seropositive. Both conserved end residues are part of each CDR3. Fields, in order: V gene, J gene, CDR3 protein.

>TRBV5-4|TRBJ2-2
CASSPGGSNTGELFF
>TRBV7-9|TRBJ1-5
CASSYQGQPQHF
>TRBV14|TRBJ1-2
CASSQGSNRVNYGYTF
>TRBV7-3|TRBJ2-3
CASSLSGGGDTQYF
>TRBV5-1|TRBJ1-6
CASSIRGMAPLHF
>TRBV14|TRBJ1-1
CASSQDLGVGREAFF
>TRBV19|TRBJ2-7
CASSTLGAWGQGAGEQYF
>TRBV6-4|TRBJ1-2
CASSPEPLMKTNYGYTF
>TRBV11-2|TRBJ2-7
CASSPHRTRDEQYF
>TRBV19|TRBJ2-2
CASNRLAGSGELFF
>TRBV4-1|TRBJ2-5
CASSQGVLETQYF
>TRBV2|TRBJ2-2
CASLGVTGELFF
>TRBV5-1|TRBJ2-1
CASSGGGAENNEQFF
>TRBV4-1|TRBJ1-2
CASSQTLQGGNYGYTF
>TRBV29-1|TRBJ2-3
CSVGQNWRLAEDTQYF
>TRBV7-9|TRBJ2-5
CASSLVGTGGTQYF
>TRBV7-3|TRBJ2-5
CASSLTGVKETQYF
>TRBV28|TRBJ1-2
CASSPTGIYGYTF
>TRBV13|TRBJ1-2
CASSQDRGVYGYTF
>TRBV7-9|TRBJ2-1
CASRGNSGGAGNEQFF
>TRBV30|TRBJ2-1
CAWSGALDLEQFF
>TRBV7-3|TRBJ2-5
CASSSGLAGGIQYF
>TRBV11-2|TRBJ2-7
CASSLGFEEGTEFTEQYF
>TRBV29-1|TRBJ1-2
CSVLSEDRVYGYTF
>TRBV5-1|TRBJ2-1
CASSSTSGARNEQFF
>TRBV11-2|TRBJ2-1
CASSSRDSVYNEQFF
>TRBV5-1|TRBJ1-2
CASSLGTGNYGYTF
>TRBV6-5|TRBJ1-6
CASSYRTGYDSPLHF
>TRBV29-1|TRBJ2-7
CSVGQGDYEQYF
>TRBV18|TRBJ2-5
CASSPEETQYF
>TRBV5-8|TRBJ2-7
CASSPAVEQYF
>TRBV11-2|TRBJ2-3
CASSSYKLAGGTDTQYF
>TRBV5-4|TRBJ2-2
CASSRDRVTTGELFF
>TRBV27|TRBJ2-1
CASSFLFSYNEQFF
>TRBV27|TRBJ2-2
CASSSPGGELFF
>TRBV6-1|TRBJ2-7
CASSEVAGSYEQYF
>TRBV4-1|TRBJ1-6
CASSHPAEGSSPLHF
>TRBV5-4|TRBJ1-2
CASYDRDSFNYGYTF
>TRBV10-3|TRBJ1-2
CAISEGQVIYGYTF
>TRBV15|TRBJ1-1
CATSRDPPGGLNTEAFF
>TRBV28|TRBJ1-5
CASAGVQPQHF
>TRBV5-4|TRBJ1-1
CASIVNTEAFF
>TRBV11-3|TRBJ2-3
CASSSPTSGGPTDTQYF
>TRBV19|TRBJ2-1
CASGTIIGTGMMNEQFF
>TRBV7-9|TRBJ2-5
CSSSVRQETQYF
>TRBV5-4|TRBJ2-7
CASSGGSQAYEQYF